The rows below give T cell receptor beta chains drawn from one sample of a study of cytomegalovirus exposure and HLA in healthy donors. Assay: immunoSEQ multiplex PCR; the TCRdb copy retains only in-frame clones and omits some. The data contain about 130,000 clones, roughly two thirds of them singletons. Sample: PBMCs. Receptors originate from a man aged 25 to 45 in good health and CMV-seropositive. Each CDR3 is given with its conserved first and last residue. A D gene is named only where the DNA matches it firmly. Not every row has a clone size; where given, it reads once, few, many or a size class.

J gene,clone size,V gene,D gene,CDR3 length,CDR3 protein,CDR3 DNA
TRBJ1-1,-,TRBV9,TRBD1,16,CASSVGTGPMNTEAFF,TGTGCCAGCAGCGTCGGGACAGGACCCATGAACACTGAAGCTTTCTTT
TRBJ2-2,-,TRBV5-4,-,16,CASSGAIGSQTGELFF,TGTGCCAGCAGCGGGGCTATCGGGAGTCAGACCGGGGAGCTGTTTTTT
TRBJ2-1,-,TRBV30,TRBD2,13,CAWIAGGYNEQFF,TGTGCCTGGATAGCGGGAGGGTACAATGAGCAGTTCTTC
TRBJ2-3,few,TRBV2,-,14,CASSERIITDTQYF,TGTGCCAGCAGTGAGCGGATAATCACAGATACGCAGTATTTT
TRBJ2-7,-,TRBV2,-,12,CASSFSSYEQYF,TGTGCCAGCAGCTTTAGCTCCTACGAGCAGTACTTC
TRBJ2-7,-,TRBV5-4,-,13,CASSLDEFYEQYF,TGTGCCAGCAGCTTGGATGAGTTCTACGAGCAGTACTTC
TRBJ1-5,-,TRBV5-1,-,14,CASSPDGGYQPQHF,TGCGCCAGCAGCCCTGATGGGGGGTATCAGCCCCAGCATTTT
TRBJ2-3,-,TRBV4-1,TRBD1,18,CASSQRLTRTGGTDTQYF,TGCGCCAGCAGCCAAAGACTGACCCGGACAGGAGGCACAGATACGCAGTATTTT
TRBJ2-1,-,TRBV13,TRBD2,17,CASSFDIAGVRYNEQFF,TGTGCCAGCAGCTTTGATATAGCGGGAGTACGCTACAATGAGCAGTTCTTC
TRBJ1-5,-,TRBV18,-,15,CASSPGDRRNQPQHF,TGTGCCAGCTCACCAGGAGACAGGCGCAATCAGCCCCAGCATTTT
TRBJ2-7,-,TRBV2,-,13,CASSATVAYEQYF,TGTGCCAGCAGTGCAACAGTAGCCTACGAGCAGTACTTC
TRBJ2-3,-,TRBV7-8,TRBD1,17,CASSLAAGQVSRDTQYF,TGTGCCAGCAGCTTAGCGGCGGGACAGGTGTCGAGGGATACGCAGTATTTT
TRBJ1-3,-,TRBV6-5,-,16,CASSYGWGVSGNTIYF,TGTGCCAGCAGTTATGGTTGGGGGGTATCTGGAAACACCATATATTTT
TRBJ2-1,-,TRBV29-1,TRBD2,12,CSVDAGDNEQFF,TGCAGCGTTGACGCGGGAGACAATGAGCAGTTCTTC
TRBJ2-3,-,TRBV13,TRBD2,16,CASSYPQRELINTQYF,TGTGCCAGCAGCTACCCCCAGCGGGAGCTTATAAATACGCAGTATTTT
TRBJ1-1,few,TRBV25-1,-,17,CASSEWGGVSKDTEAFF,TGTGCCAGCAGTGAATGGGGGGGGGTAAGTAAGGACACTGAAGCTTTCTTT
TRBJ2-7,-,TRBV19,TRBD2,14,CATVGTSDYYEQYF,TGTGCCACCGTTGGGACTAGCGATTACTACGAGCAGTACTTC
TRBJ2-7,-,TRBV27,-,15,CASSLLGQGSYEQYF,TGTGCCAGCAGTTTATTAGGTCAGGGCTCCTACGAGCAGTACTTC